A selection of T cell receptor beta chains follows, all from one sample in a study of T cell changes during pregnancy in multiple sclerosis. Clones were read by immunoSEQ multiplex PCR, and TCRdb kept only the in-frame ones, dropping some. In the table there are roughly 38,000 clones, 92% of which are singletons. The input for sequencing was CD4+ T cells from peripheral blood mononuclear cells, taken before pregnancy. The receptors were sampled from a female donor with multiple sclerosis, enrolled in a pregnancy study. The CDR3 runs from the conserved cysteine through the conserved F or W. Fields, in order: J gene, clone size, V gene, D gene, CDR3 DNA, CDR3 protein. D genes are given only for firm matches. Rows may omit the clone size; those that give it use once, few, many or a size class.

J: TRBJ1-2; size: .; V: TRBV11-2; D: TRBD1; DNA: TGTGCCAGCAGCCCGATGACAGGGGGCAGGGGCTATGGCTACACCTTC; CDR3: CASSPMTGGRGYGYTF
J: TRBJ2-7; size: .; V: TRBV11-2; D: TRBD2; DNA: TGTGCCAGCAGCCTGGAGCGGGAGCTCGAGCAGTACTTC; CDR3: CASSLERELEQYF
J: TRBJ2-1; size: .; V: TRBV27; D: TRBD2; DNA: TGTGCCAGCAGTTTAGTTGGACTAGCGGGAGGTGATTGGGTCTTC; CDR3: CASSLVGLAGGDWVF
J: TRBJ2-1; size: .; V: TRBV4-1; D: TRBD1; DNA: TGCGCCAGCAGCCAGGGACAGGGGTTCTCCTACAATGAGCAGTTCTTC; CDR3: CASSQGQGFSYNEQFF
J: TRBJ2-5; size: .; V: TRBV7-7; D: TRBD2; DNA: TGTGCTAGCAGCCGGGGGGGGACCCAGTACTTC; CDR3: CASSRGGTQYF
J: TRBJ2-4; size: .; V: TRBV11-2; D: .; DNA: TGTGCCAGCAGCTTAGGAGCCCACTTTTCAATAGCCAAAAACATTCAGTACTTC; CDR3: CASSLGAHFSIAKNIQYF
J: TRBJ2-7; size: once; V: TRBV28; D: .; DNA: TGTGCCAGCAGTTCTCCGGGTCATTCCTACGAGCAGTACTTC; CDR3: CASSSPGHSYEQYF
J: TRBJ2-7; size: .; V: TRBV7-2; D: .; DNA: TGTGCCAGCAGCCTCCCGCCTAGCATGGCCTACGAGCAGTACTTC; CDR3: CASSLPPSMAYEQYF
J: TRBJ1-2; size: .; V: TRBV5-1; D: .; DNA: TGCGCCAGCAGCTTGCGGCGGGCAGATAGCAACTATGGCTACACCTTC; CDR3: CASSLRRADSNYGYTF
J: TRBJ2-1; size: .; V: TRBV5-1; D: TRBD2; DNA: TGCGCCAGCAGCACTAGCGGGAGTTCTGGTGAGCAGTTCTTC; CDR3: CASSTSGSSGEQFF
J: TRBJ2-7; size: .; V: TRBV30; D: TRBD2; DNA: TGTGCCTGGAGTGTGGGGGGGTCCGTTTACGAGCAGTACTTC; CDR3: CAWSVGGSVYEQYF
J: TRBJ1-1; size: .; V: TRBV29-1; D: .; DNA: TGCAGCGTTGGGGAGGGGGATATGAACACTGAAGCTTTCTTT; CDR3: CSVGEGDMNTEAFF
J: TRBJ2-7; size: .; V: TRBV20-1; D: .; DNA: TGCAGTGCTACAGGTAACGAGCAGTACTTC; CDR3: CSATGNEQYF
J: TRBJ2-5; size: .; V: TRBV5-1; D: .; DNA: TGCGCCAGCAGCTTGGCAGGGGTTGAGGAGACCCAGTACTTC; CDR3: CASSLAGVEETQYF
J: TRBJ2-5; size: .; V: TRBV15; D: TRBD2; DNA: TGTGCCACCAGCAGAGAGGGCGGGAGAAGTAGGGAGACCCAGTACTTC; CDR3: CATSREGGRSRETQYF
J: TRBJ2-3; size: .; V: TRBV15; D: .; DNA: TGTGCCACCAGCAGAGGCTGGCCAGATACGCAGTATTTT; CDR3: CATSRGWPDTQYF
J: TRBJ2-5; size: .; V: TRBV9; D: TRBD2; DNA: TGTGCCAGCGGTCCGGGAGGGTCAACCAAAGAGACCCAGTACTTC; CDR3: CASGPGGSTKETQYF
J: TRBJ2-1; size: .; V: TRBV28; D: .; DNA: TGTGCCAGCAGTTTGCCACAGGGTGAGCAGTTCTTC; CDR3: CASSLPQGEQFF
J: TRBJ2-5; size: .; V: TRBV7-2; D: TRBD1; DNA: TGTGCCAGCAGCTTATCGGGGACAGGGGGGAAAGAGACCCAGTACTTC; CDR3: CASSLSGTGGKETQYF
J: TRBJ1-3; size: .; V: TRBV15; D: .; DNA: TGTGCCACCAGCAGGGGTAGGGGGACCTCTGGAAACACCATATATTTT; CDR3: CATSRGRGTSGNTIYF
J: TRBJ2-5; size: .; V: TRBV11-3; D: .; DNA: TGTGCCAGCAGCCCTAGTGTTTTCGAGACCCAGTACTTC; CDR3: CASSPSVFETQYF
J: TRBJ2-1; size: .; V: TRBV9; D: .; DNA: TGTGCCAGCAGCGGAGCGGTAACGGGTGAGCAGTTCTTC; CDR3: CASSGAVTGEQFF
J: TRBJ2-3; size: .; V: TRBV27; D: .; DNA: TGTGCCAGCAGTTTTGGGGGGTCTAGCCCGCGCACAGATACGCAGTATTTT; CDR3: CASSFGGSSPRTDTQYF
J: TRBJ1-2; size: .; V: TRBV19; D: TRBD1; DNA: TGTGCCAGTAGTATAGTGGGACAGCTCTATGGCTACACCTTC; CDR3: CASSIVGQLYGYTF
J: TRBJ2-3; size: .; V: TRBV6-1; D: TRBD2; DNA: TGTGCCAGCGGGACTACCTTCACAGATACGCAGTATTTT; CDR3: CASGTTFTDTQYF
J: TRBJ2-7; size: .; V: TRBV19; D: TRBD2; DNA: TGTGCCAGTAGTGTCCTAGCGGGAGGGGCCTACGAGCAGTACTTC; CDR3: CASSVLAGGAYEQYF
J: TRBJ1-1; size: .; V: TRBV6-5; D: .; DNA: TGTGCCAGCAGCCCTAGGGGGGGGAAAAACACTGAAGCTTTCTTT; CDR3: CASSPRGGKNTEAFF
J: TRBJ2-1; size: .; V: TRBV5-6; D: .; DNA: TGTGCCAGCAGCTTGGCGGGGTGGGAGCAGTTCTTC; CDR3: CASSLAGWEQFF
J: TRBJ2-2; size: .; V: TRBV5-4; D: TRBD1; DNA: TGTGCCAGCAGGCCTCTCGGGACAGGGAACACCGGGGAGCTGTTTTTT; CDR3: CASRPLGTGNTGELFF
J: TRBJ2-3; size: .; V: TRBV7-9; D: TRBD2; DNA: TGTGCCAGCAGCGCCCAAGCGGGGGCGGGGGATACGCAGTATTTT; CDR3: CASSAQAGAGDTQYF
J: TRBJ1-1; size: .; V: TRBV29-1; D: .; DNA: TGCAGTTATCCCTCTGGGACAAGGGCTTTCTTT; CDR3: CSYPSGTRAFF
J: TRBJ2-3; size: .; V: TRBV11-2; D: .; DNA: TGTGCCAGCAGCTTATGGTCGGCATGGGGGCGGACAGATACGCAGTATTTT; CDR3: CASSLWSAWGRTDTQYF
J: TRBJ1-6; size: .; V: TRBV28; D: .; DNA: TGTGCCAGCAACAAGAAGAATGGTTCACCCCTCCACTTT; CDR3: CASNKKNGSPLHF
J: TRBJ2-1; size: .; V: TRBV15; D: TRBD2; DNA: TGTGCCACCAGCAGAGATCGCCCCCTACTAGCGACCGATGAGCAGTTCTTC; CDR3: CATSRDRPLLATDEQFF
J: TRBJ2-3; size: .; V: TRBV4-2; D: TRBD1; DNA: TGTGCCAGCAGCCGGACCCCGGGACAGAACACAGATACGCAGTATTTT; CDR3: CASSRTPGQNTDTQYF
J: TRBJ2-3; size: .; V: TRBV9; D: .; DNA: TGTGCCAGCAGCGGTAGAGTTGACACAGATACGCAGTATTTT; CDR3: CASSGRVDTDTQYF
J: TRBJ1-1; size: .; V: TRBV29-1; D: .; DNA: TGCAGCGGCCGGGGGGGCGTTGGGAACACTGAAGCTTTCTTT; CDR3: CSGRGGVGNTEAFF
J: TRBJ2-5; size: .; V: TRBV9; D: .; DNA: TGTGCCAGCAGCCGATTATCTATCGCGCAAGAGACCCAGTACTTC; CDR3: CASSRLSIAQETQYF
J: TRBJ2-5; size: .; V: TRBV7-7; D: .; DNA: TGTGCTAGCAGCTTAGTAGCTAGCCCTCAGGAGACCCAGTACTTC; CDR3: CASSLVASPQETQYF
J: TRBJ2-7; size: once; V: TRBV7-9; D: TRBD1; DNA: TGTGCCAGCAGCTTAGAAGGGACAGGGCCCTACGAGCAGTACTTC; CDR3: CASSLEGTGPYEQYF
J: TRBJ2-5; size: .; V: TRBV30; D: .; DNA: TGTGCCTGGAGTAGAGGGACTCTGGGGCAGTACTTC; CDR3: CAWSRGTLGQYF
J: TRBJ2-7; size: .; V: TRBV7-6; D: TRBD1; DNA: TGTGCCAGCAGCTTAGTCCCACAGGGGGCACACGAGCAGTACTTC; CDR3: CASSLVPQGAHEQYF
J: TRBJ2-3; size: .; V: TRBV11-2; D: .; DNA: TGTGCCAGCAGTTTCCGGGATCCCACAGATACGCAGTATTTT; CDR3: CASSFRDPTDTQYF
J: TRBJ1-1; size: .; V: TRBV6-5; D: .; DNA: TGTGCCAGCTACAAACCGAACACTGAAGCTTTCTTT; CDR3: CASYKPNTEAFF
J: TRBJ2-1; size: .; V: TRBV2; D: .; DNA: TGTGCCAGCAGTGCTATTTCCCACAATGAGCAGTTCTTC; CDR3: CASSAISHNEQFF
J: TRBJ1-4; size: .; V: TRBV7-9; D: .; DNA: TGTGCCAGCACAGCACAGGGTGGAGCAACTAATGAAAAACTGTTTTTT; CDR3: CASTAQGGATNEKLFF
J: TRBJ2-6; size: .; V: TRBV27; D: .; DNA: TGTGCCAGCAGTTTCCTGGCGGAGGCGAGCTCTGGGGCCAACGTCCTGACTTTC; CDR3: CASSFLAEASSGANVLTF
J: TRBJ1-3; size: .; V: TRBV7-9; D: .; DNA: TGTGCCAGCAGCTTAGCTCCCCACCCGAGCGGAAACACCATATATTTT; CDR3: CASSLAPHPSGNTIYF
J: TRBJ1-5; size: .; V: TRBV5-8; D: .; DNA: TGTGCCAGCAGCTCCCCAAGACAGGCCGGTTCGCGGCCCCAGCATTTT; CDR3: CASSSPRQAGSRPQHF
J: TRBJ2-1; size: .; V: TRBV4-3; D: .; DNA: TGCGCCAGCAGCCAGCTAGCGGGACAGGACAGGGAGCAGTTCTTC; CDR3: CASSQLAGQDREQFF
J: TRBJ2-2; size: .; V: TRBV30; D: TRBD2; DNA: TGTGCCTGGGACCGAGCGGGAGTAGGCACCGGGGAGCTGTTTTTT; CDR3: CAWDRAGVGTGELFF
J: TRBJ2-2; size: .; V: TRBV27; D: TRBD2; DNA: TGTGCCAGCAGGAAGAGCGGGAGAGGGAACACCGGGGAGCTGTTTTTT; CDR3: CASRKSGRGNTGELFF
J: TRBJ1-4; size: once; V: TRBV5-4; D: .; DNA: TGTGCCAGCAGCTTGGGGGGAGTCCCTAATGAAAAACTGTTTTTT; CDR3: CASSLGGVPNEKLFF
J: TRBJ2-2; size: .; V: TRBV7-8; D: .; DNA: TGTGCCAGCCAAGCCAGGGGACACCGGACCGGGGAGCTGTTTTTT; CDR3: CASQARGHRTGELFF
J: TRBJ2-5; size: .; V: TRBV29-1; D: .; DNA: TGCAGCGTTGGACAGCAAGAGACCCAGTACTTC; CDR3: CSVGQQETQYF
J: TRBJ2-6; size: .; V: TRBV29-1; D: TRBD2; DNA: TGCAGCGTTGAAGCTAGCGGGAGACCCAACGTCCTGACTTTC; CDR3: CSVEASGRPNVLTF
J: TRBJ2-7; size: .; V: TRBV28; D: .; DNA: TGTGCCAGCATCTCAGGGACCTACGAGCAGTACTTC; CDR3: CASISGTYEQYF
J: TRBJ2-2; size: .; V: TRBV19; D: .; DNA: TGTGCCAGTAGTATAGGCGGGACCCCCGGGGAGCTGTTTTTT; CDR3: CASSIGGTPGELFF
J: TRBJ2-7; size: few; V: TRBV4-2; D: .; DNA: TGTGCCAGCAGCCAAGACCGGGACACCGGCTCCTACGAGCAGTACTTC; CDR3: CASSQDRDTGSYEQYF